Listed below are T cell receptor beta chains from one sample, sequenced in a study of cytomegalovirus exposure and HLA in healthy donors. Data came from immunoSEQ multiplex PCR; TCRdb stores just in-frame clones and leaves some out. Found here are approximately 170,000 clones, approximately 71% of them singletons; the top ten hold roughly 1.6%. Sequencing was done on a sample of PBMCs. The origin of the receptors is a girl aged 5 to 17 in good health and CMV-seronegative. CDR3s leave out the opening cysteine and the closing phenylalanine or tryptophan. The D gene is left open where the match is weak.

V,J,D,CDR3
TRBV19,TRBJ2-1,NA,ASIPSISRLDGRREQF
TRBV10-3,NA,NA,AISDVGVSYEQY
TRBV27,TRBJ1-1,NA,ASSLKAGYTEAF
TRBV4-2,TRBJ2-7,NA,ASSQGQQEGEQY
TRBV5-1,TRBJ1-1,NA,ASSEILGGNTEAF
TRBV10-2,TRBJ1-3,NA,ASLEQTSGNTIY
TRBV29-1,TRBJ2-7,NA,SVRTEIYEQY
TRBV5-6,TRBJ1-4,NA,ASSLLPANEKLF
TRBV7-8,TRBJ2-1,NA,ASSFAAGPSNEQF
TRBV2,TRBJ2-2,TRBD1,ASSGQGAGELF
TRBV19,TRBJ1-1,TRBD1,ASSIDRGLTEAF
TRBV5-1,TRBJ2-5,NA,ASKGLMRSH
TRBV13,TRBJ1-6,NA,ASSLLASGNSPLH
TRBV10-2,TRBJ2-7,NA,ASSVIQGDTSYEQY
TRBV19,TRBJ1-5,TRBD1,ASSNTGGNQPQH
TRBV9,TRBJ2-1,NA,ASSVAGRGGYNEQF
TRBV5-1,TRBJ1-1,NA,ASSGGGGLGTEAF
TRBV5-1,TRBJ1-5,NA,ASSLGGSKGDSNQPQH
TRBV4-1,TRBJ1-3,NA,ASSQARGLGNTIY
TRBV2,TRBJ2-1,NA,ASIQVDNEQF
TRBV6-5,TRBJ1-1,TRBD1,ASSPTGEAF
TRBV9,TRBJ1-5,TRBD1,ASSVGVGTGPQH
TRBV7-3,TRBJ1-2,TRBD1,ASSPGQGTRYGYT
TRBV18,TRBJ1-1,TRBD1,ASSRGQDTEAF
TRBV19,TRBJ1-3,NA,ASSLTGTGLSSGNTIY
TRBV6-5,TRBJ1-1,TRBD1,ASSELGRGLEAF
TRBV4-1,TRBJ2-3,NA,ASSQDPATDTQY
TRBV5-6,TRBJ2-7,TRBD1,ASSPGGHEQY
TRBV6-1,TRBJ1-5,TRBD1,ASSEVEGTGNQPQH
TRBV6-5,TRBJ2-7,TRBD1,ASSCNCRGQYEQY
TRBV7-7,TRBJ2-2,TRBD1,ASSLLVQGAKGELF